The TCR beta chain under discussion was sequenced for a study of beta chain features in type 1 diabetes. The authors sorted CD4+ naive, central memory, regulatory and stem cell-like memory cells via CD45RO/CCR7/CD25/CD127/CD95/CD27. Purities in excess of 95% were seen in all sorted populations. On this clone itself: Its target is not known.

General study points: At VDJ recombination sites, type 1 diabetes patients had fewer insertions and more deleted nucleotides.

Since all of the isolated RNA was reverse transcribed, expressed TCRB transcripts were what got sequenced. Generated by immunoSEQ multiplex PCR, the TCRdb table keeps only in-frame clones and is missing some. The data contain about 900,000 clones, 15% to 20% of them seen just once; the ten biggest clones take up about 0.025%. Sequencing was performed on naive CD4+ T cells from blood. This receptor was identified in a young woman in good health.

This CDR3 reads CASRTGLSSYEQYF. The CDR3 DNA reads TGTGCCAGCAGGACAGGGTTATCCTCCTACGAGCAGTACTTC. The gene calls are TRBV28 and TRBJ2-7; 7 bases line up with TRBD1. Per the germline V gene, CDR1 is MDHEN and CDR2 is SYDVKM. This CDR3 comprises 14 residues. Trimming removed 6 bases from V and 0 bases from J; junction bases left unmatched: 5.